The 6 T cell receptor beta chains listed next were all sequenced from one sample in a study of ipilimumab plus nivolumab after autologous stem cell transplantation. The data were produced by immunoSEQ multiplex PCR, yet TCRdb's version contains in-frame clones alone and is incomplete. The profile shows some 17,000 clones, 80% of them singletons. Sequenced here: PBMCs, sampled in a trial of ipilimumab plus nivolumab as post-transplant consolidation. The receptors were sampled from a male donor with diffuse large B-cell lymphoma.

This clone was found once. The V gene is TRBV5-4, the J gene TRBJ1-1; D call uncertain. V was clipped by 4 bases and J by 1 base, with 8 bases between them. The CDR3 contains 13 residues. Germline-derived CDR1 and CDR2 are SGHNT and YYREEE (reference sequence). The chain's CDR3 is CASSVAPNTEAFF. The CDR3 bases are TGTGCCAGCAGCGTGGCCCCGAACACTGAAGCTTTCTTT.

This chain links TRBV19 with TRBJ2-3; TRBD2 matches 8 bases. Germline assignment: CDR1 LNHDA and CDR2 SQIVND (reference sequence). J lost 3 bases, V lost 9 bases, and 5 bases had no gene match. CDR3 length equals 13 residues. The CDR3 sequence: CASEAGVTDTQYF. In DNA form, the CDR3 reads TGTGCCAGCGAAGCGGGGGTAACAGATACGCAGTATTTT.

The rearrangement joins TRBV5-6 to TRBJ2-6, with D unclear. This CDR3 has 15 residues. Germline CDR1 and CDR2: SGHDT and YYEEEE. Trimming took 0 bases from V and 4 from J, leaving 8 bases between them. The CDR3 here is CASSLEGQGANVLTF. The DNA of the CDR3 is TGTGCCAGCAGCTTGGAGGGCCAGGGGGCCAACGTCCTGACTTTC.

This clone was seen only once. This sequence joins TRBV5-4 and TRBJ2-1, with a tentative D call TRBD2 (7 bases). The CDR3 length is 16 residues. Trimming took off 2 bases at V and 0 bases at J, with 12 bases between the two ends. From germline, CDR1 is SGHNT and CDR2 YYREEE (reference sequence). The CDR3 sequence is CASSFRRGLSYNEQFF. CDR3 nucleotide sequence: TGTGCCAGCAGCTTTCGGCGGGGGCTCTCCTACAATGAGCAGTTCTTC. The variable domain in full, with the rest retrieved from reference TRBV5-4 and TRBJ2-1, is ETGVTQSPTHLIKTRGQQVTLRCSSQSGHNTVSWYQQALGQGPQFIFQYYREEENGRGNFPPRFSGLQFPNYSSELNVNALELDDSALYLCASSFRRGLSYNEQFFGPGTRLTVL.

The chain employs TRBV7-2 and TRBJ1-3; D is uncertain. Germline-derived CDR1 and CDR2 are SGHTA and FQGNSA. The CDR3 consists of 14 residues. V lost 5 bases and J 4 bases, leaving 12 bases between the germline ends. The CDR3 is CASSTRTGGNTIYF. The DNA for the CDR3 is TGTGCCAGCAGCACCCGGACGGGAGGAAACACCATATATTTT.

This rearrangement joins TRBV10-2 to TRBJ2-5; D not resolved. CDR1 is WSHSY, CDR2 SAAADI, per germline. The CDR3 consists of 15 residues. The germline V and J ends were trimmed by 0 bases and 5 bases, with 13 bases remaining between them. CDR3 in DNA: TGCGCCAGCAGTGAGTCGTCACTGGCAGAGGAGACCCAGTACTTC. This encodes CASSESSLAEETQYF.